This T cell receptor beta chain appears in the sequencing data of a study of T cell responses to AZD1222 COVID-19 vaccine. Study context: Second-dose schedules of about 4 or about 12 weeks were combined. The study's findings and limits: Donors were mostly white British, more females; clonal diversity possibly underestimated. Spike-wide coverage was observed for vaccine-associated CD4 TCRs, with dominant responses at 160-218 and 743-854. As reported, nearly half of all spike-specific TCRs target variant regions that are unmutated.

Method: immunoSEQ multiplex PCR; TCRdb's copy keeps in-frame clones and lacks some. The profile shows about 97,000 clones, about nine tenths of them singletons. Of note for this clone: The antigen is not known.

CDR3 length: 16 amino acids. Germline V CDR1 and CDR2: ENHRY, SYGVKD. V shed 0 bases and J shed 3 bases, with 11 bases lying between them. The sequenced sample was peripheral blood, obtained on day 0 of AZD1222 vaccination. This chain connects TRBV10-3 to TRBJ2-2; D unclear. The receptor comes from an adult in good health. CDR3 DNA: TGTGCCATCAGTGAGTCGTTGCTAGTCGACACCGGGGAGCTGTTTTTT. It translates to CAISESLLVDTGELFF.